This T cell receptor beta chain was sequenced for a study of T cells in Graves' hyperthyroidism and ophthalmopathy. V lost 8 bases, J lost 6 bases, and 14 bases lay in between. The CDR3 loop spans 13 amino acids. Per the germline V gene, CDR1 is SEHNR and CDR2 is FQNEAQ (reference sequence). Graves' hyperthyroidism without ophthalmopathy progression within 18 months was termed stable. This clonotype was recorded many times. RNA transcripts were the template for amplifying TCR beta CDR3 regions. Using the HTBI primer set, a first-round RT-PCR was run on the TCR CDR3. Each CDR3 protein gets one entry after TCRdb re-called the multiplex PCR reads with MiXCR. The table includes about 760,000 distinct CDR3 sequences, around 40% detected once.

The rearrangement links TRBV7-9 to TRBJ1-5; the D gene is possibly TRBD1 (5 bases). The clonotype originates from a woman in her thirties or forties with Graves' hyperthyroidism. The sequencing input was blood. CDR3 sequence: CASGKGPRQPQHF. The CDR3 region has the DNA TGTGCCAGCGGAAAGGGACCGCGTCAGCCCCAGCATTTT. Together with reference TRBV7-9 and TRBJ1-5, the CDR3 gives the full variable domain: DTGVSQNPRHKITKRGQNVTFRCDPISEHNRLYWYRQTLGQGPEFLTYFQNEAQLEKSRLLSDRFSAERPKGSFSTLEIQRTEQGDSAMYLCASGKGPRQPQHFGDGTRLSIL.